This TCR beta chain derives from a study of sequential checkpoint blockade in melanoma. Study summary: Patients were randomized 1:1 to nivolumab-then-ipilimumab or ipilimumab-then-nivolumab first-line.

The repertoire was sequenced with immunoSEQ multiplex PCR; TCRdb's copy has only in-frame clones and lacks some. The sample holds almost 20,000 clones, roughly four fifths seen once. The CDR3 is made up of 12 amino acids. Trimming stripped 6 bases from V and 1 base from J, with 6 bases between. Looked up from germline, CDR1 is MNHNS and CDR2 is SASEGT. Noted treatment: randomized to nivolumab then ipilimumab (arm A) or the reverse (arm B). Sorted cells were live CD3+CD8+, lacking CD19 and CD56, from PBMCs. This clone was detected only a few times. The rearrangement uses TRBV6-1 and TRBJ1-1, with D perhaps TRBD1 (5 bases). Sequencing used CD8+ T cells sorted from blood (inferred from file names), obtained from a patient given nivolumab and ipilimumab in sequence. The clonotype was recovered from a human donor with melanoma. The CDR3 DNA reads TGTGCCAGCAGCGGGGGGAACACTGAAGCTTTCTTT. It is translated as CASSGGNTEAFF.